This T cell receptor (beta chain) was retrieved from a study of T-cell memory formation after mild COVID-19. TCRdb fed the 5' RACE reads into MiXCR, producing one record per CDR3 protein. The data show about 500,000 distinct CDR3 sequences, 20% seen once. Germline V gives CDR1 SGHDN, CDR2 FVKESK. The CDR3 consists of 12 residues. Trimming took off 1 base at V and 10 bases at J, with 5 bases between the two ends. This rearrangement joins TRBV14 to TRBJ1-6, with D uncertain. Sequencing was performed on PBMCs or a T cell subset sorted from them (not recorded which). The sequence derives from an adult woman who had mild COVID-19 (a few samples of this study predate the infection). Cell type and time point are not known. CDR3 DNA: TGTGCCAGCAGCCAAGGATTATCACCCCTCCACTTT. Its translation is CASSQGLSPLHF.